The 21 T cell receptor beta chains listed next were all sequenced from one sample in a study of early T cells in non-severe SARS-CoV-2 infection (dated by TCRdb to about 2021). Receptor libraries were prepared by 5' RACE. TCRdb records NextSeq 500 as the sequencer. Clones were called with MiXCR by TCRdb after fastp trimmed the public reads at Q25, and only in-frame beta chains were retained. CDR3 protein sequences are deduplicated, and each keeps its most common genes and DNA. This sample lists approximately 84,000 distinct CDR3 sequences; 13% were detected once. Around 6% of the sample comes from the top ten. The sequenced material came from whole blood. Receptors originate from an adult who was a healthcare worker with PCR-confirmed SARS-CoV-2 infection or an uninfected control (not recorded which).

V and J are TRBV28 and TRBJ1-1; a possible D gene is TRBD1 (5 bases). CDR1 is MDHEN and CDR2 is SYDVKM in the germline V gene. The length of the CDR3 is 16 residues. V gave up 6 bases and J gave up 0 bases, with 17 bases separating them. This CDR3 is CASRFDSGRVNTEAFF. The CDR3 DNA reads TGTGCCAGCAGATTTGATTCGGGACGGGTGAACACTGAAGCTTTCTTT.

CDR3 residues: CASNRGTDTQYF. As DNA, the CDR3 is TGTGCCAGCAATAGGGGCACAGATACGCAGTATTTT. This sequence joins TRBV25-1 and TRBJ2-3, with D unresolved. CDR1 and CDR2 (germline): MGHDK, SYGVNS. V shed 7 bases and J shed 1 base, with 6 bases lying between them. This CDR3 spans 12 amino acids.

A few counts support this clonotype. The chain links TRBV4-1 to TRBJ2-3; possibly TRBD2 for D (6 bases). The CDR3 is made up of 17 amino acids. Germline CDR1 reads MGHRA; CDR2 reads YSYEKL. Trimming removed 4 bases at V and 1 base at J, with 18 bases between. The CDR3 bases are TGCGCCAGCAGCCGTAGTTTTGGGATAGCGGGCACAGATACGCAGTATTTT. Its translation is CASSRSFGIAGTDTQYF.

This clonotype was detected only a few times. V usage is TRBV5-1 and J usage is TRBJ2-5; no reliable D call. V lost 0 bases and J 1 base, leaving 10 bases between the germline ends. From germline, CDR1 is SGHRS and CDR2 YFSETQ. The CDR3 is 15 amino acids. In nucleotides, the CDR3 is TGCGCCAGCAGCTTGGCCGGCACAGTCCAAGAGACCCAGTACTTC. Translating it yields CASSLAGTVQETQYF.

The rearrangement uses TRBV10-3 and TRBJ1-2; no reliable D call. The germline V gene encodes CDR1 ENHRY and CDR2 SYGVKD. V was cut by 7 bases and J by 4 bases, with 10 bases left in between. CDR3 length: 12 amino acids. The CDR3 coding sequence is TGTGCCATCACCGACTCGGTCTATGGCTACACCTTC. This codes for CAITDSVYGYTF.

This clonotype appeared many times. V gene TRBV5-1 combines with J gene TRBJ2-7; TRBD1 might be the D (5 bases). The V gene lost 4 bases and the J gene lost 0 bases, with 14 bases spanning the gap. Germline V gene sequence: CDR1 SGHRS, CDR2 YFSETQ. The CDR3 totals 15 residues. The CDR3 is CASSRDSMSSYEQYF. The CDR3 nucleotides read TGCGCCAGCAGCCGTGACAGTATGAGCTCCTACGAGCAGTACTTC.

CDR3 in DNA: TGTGCCAGCACGGGAAAATATGGAAACACCATATATTTT. Amino acids: CASTGKYGNTIYF. The chain recombines TRBV9 with TRBJ1-3; D is unclear. V was trimmed by 6 bases and J by 3 bases, leaving 10 bases between them. The germline gives CDR1 SGDLS, CDR2 YYNGEE. The CDR3 loop spans 13 amino acids. Full variable domain (rest looked up from reference TRBV9 and TRBJ1-3): DSGVTQTPKHLITATGQRVTLRCSPRSGDLSVYWYQQSLDQGLQFLIQYYNGEERAKGNILERFSAQQFPDLHSELNLSSLELGDSALYFCASTGKYGNTIYFGEGSWLTVV.

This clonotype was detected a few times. CDR3 in DNA: TGTGCCTGGAGTGTAGGGTGGGCGGGGAAGACAGATACGCAGTATTTT. As protein: CAWSVGWAGKTDTQYF. V and J are TRBV30 and TRBJ2-3; D possibly corresponds to TRBD2 (6 bases). This CDR3 spans 16 amino acids. Trimming left V 0 bases short and J 3 bases short, with 16 bases between. Germline loops: CDR1 GTSNPN, CDR2 SVGIG (reference sequence).

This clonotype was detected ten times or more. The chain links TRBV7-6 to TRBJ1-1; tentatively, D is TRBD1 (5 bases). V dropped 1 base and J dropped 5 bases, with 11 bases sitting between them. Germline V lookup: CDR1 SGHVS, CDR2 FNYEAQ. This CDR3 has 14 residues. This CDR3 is CASSLGGARTEAFF. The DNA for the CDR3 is TGTGCCAGCAGCTTAGGAGGGGCGCGGACTGAAGCTTTCTTT. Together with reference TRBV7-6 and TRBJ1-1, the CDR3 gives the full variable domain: GAGVSQSPRYKVTKRGQDVALRCDPISGHVSLYWYRQALGQGPEFLTYFNYEAQQDKSGLPNDRFSAERPEGSISTLTIQRTEQRDSAMYRCASSLGGARTEAFFGQGTRLTVV.

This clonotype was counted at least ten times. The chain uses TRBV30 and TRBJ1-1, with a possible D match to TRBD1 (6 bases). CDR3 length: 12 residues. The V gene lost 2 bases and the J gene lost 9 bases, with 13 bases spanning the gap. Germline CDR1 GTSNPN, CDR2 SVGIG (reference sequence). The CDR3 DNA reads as TGTGCCTGGAGTCGCTCACAGGGTAAAGCTTTCTTT. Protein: CAWSRSQGKAFF.

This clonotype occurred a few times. The CDR3 region is CSARGPGLAGGKSTDTQYF. CDR3 sequence (DNA): TGCAGCGCGAGGGGACCGGGACTAGCGGGAGGAAAGAGCACAGATACGCAGTATTTT. The V call is TRBV29-1, the J call TRBJ2-3, with TRBD2 matching 15 bases. The CDR3 has 19 residues. The J segment lost 0 bases and the V segment lost 7 bases, leaving 14 bases of the junction unmatched. From germline, CDR1 is SQVTM and CDR2 ANQGSEA.

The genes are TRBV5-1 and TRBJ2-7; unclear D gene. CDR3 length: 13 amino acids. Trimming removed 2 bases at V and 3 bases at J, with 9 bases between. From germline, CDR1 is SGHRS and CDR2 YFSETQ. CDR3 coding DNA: TGCGCCAGCAGCTTTGACCGGGTCTACGAGCAGTACTTC. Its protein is CASSFDRVYEQYF.

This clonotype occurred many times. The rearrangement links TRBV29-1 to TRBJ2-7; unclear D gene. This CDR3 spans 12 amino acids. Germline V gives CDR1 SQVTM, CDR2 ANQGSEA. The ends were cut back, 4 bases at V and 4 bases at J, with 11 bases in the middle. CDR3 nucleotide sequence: TGCAGCGTTGGGACCGGACGATACGAGCAGTACTTC. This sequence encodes CSVGTGRYEQYF.

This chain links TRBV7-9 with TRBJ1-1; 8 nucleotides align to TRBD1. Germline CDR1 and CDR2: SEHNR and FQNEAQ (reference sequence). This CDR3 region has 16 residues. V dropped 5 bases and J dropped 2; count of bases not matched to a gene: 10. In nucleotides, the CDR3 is TGTGCCAGCAGCCAACCACCCGGGACAGGCAACACTGAAGCTTTCTTT. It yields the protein CASSQPPGTGNTEAFF.

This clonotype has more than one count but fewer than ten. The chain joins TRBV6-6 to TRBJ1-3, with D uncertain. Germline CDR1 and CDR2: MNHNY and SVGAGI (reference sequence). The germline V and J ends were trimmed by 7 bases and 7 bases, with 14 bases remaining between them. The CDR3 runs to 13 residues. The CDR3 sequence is CASTTRPGNTIYF. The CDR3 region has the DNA TGTGCCAGCACCACTCGACCGGGGAACACCATATATTTT.

CDR3 in DNA: TGTGCCACACTTACCGGCGAAGGGGCGAAAGATACGCAGTATTTT. It encodes CATLTGEGAKDTQYF. The chain couples TRBV28 to TRBJ2-3; a weak D match, TRBD1 (5 bases). From germline, CDR1 is MDHEN and CDR2 SYDVKM. Trimming pared 10 bases from V and 5 bases from J, leaving 22 bases between. CDR3 length: 15 amino acids.

CDR3 nucleotides: TGTGCCAGCAGTTTATTCGAGAGGGAAAAACTGTTTTTT. Translated, it gives CASSLFEREKLFF. V usage is TRBV27 and J usage is TRBJ1-4; unclear D gene. Germline V lookup: CDR1 MNHEY, CDR2 SMNVEV (reference sequence). V was shortened by 1 base and J by 8 bases, with 8 bases between the two germline ends. This CDR3 is built from 13 residues.

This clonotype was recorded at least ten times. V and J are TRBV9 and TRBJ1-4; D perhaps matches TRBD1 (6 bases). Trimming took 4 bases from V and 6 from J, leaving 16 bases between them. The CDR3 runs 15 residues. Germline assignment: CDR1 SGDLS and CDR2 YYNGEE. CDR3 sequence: CASSPRRGDDEKLFF. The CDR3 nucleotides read TGTGCCAGCAGCCCCCGTAGGGGGGATGATGAAAAACTGTTTTTT.

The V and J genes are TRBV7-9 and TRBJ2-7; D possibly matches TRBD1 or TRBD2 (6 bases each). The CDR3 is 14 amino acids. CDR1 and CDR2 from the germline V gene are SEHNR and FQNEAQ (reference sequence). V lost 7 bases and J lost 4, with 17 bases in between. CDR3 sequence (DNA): TGTGCCAGCACGGGGGCGCGGGACTCTTACGAGCAGTACTTC. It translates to CASTGARDSYEQYF.

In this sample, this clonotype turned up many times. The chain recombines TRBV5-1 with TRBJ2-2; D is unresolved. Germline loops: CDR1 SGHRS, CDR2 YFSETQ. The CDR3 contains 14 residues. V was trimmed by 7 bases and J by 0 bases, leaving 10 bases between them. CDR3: CASGVNPNTGELFF. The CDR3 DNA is TGCGCCAGCGGAGTTAATCCGAACACCGGGGAGCTGTTTTTT. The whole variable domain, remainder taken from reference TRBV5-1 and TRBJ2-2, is KAGVTQTPRYLIKTRGQQVTLSCSPISGHRSVSWYQQTPGQGLQFLFEYFSETQRNKGNFPGRFSGRQFSNSRSEMNVSTLELGDSALYLCASGVNPNTGELFFGEGSRLTVL.

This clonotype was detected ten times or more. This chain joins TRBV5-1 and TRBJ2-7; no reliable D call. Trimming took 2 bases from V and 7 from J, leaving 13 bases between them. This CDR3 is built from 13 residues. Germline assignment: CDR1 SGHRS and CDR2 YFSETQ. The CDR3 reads CASSFDHTREQYF. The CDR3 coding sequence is TGCGCCAGCAGCTTCGATCACACGCGGGAGCAGTACTTC.